This T cell receptor (beta chain) was documented in a study of graft-versus-host responses after intestinal transplantation. With respect to this clone: Its target is not known.

Generated by immunoSEQ multiplex PCR, the TCRdb table keeps only in-frame clones and is missing some. Here the sample spans tens of thousands of clones, approximately 95% being singletons. The CDR3 is 17 amino acids. The V and J ends lost 5 bases and 0 bases respectively, with 20 bases between them. Germline CDR1 is MDHEN and CDR2 is SYDVKM. The rearrangement joins TRBV28 to TRBJ2-7, with a tentative D call TRBD2 (5 bases). Sequences were derived from unstimulated CD8+ T cells sorted from spleen or lymph node cells, sampled before transplant. The receptor's source is a human donor who was the organ donor for an intestinal transplant. The CDR3 sequence: CASSSLRGGYVSYEQYF. As DNA, the CDR3 is TGTGCCAGCAGTAGCCTACGGGGTGGTTATGTCTCCTACGAGCAGTACTTC.